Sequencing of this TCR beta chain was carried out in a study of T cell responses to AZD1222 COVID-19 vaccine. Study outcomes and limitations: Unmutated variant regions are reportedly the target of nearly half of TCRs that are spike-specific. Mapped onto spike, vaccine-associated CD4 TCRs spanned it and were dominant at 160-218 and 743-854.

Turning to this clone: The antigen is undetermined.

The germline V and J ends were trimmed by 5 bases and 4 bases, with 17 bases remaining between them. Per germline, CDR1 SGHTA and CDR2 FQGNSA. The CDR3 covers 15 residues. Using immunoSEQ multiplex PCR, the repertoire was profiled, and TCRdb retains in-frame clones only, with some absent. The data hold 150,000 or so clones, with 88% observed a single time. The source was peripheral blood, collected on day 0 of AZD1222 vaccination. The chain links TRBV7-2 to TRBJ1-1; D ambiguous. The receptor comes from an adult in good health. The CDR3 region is CASSKESGLLTEAFF. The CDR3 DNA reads TGTGCCAGCAGCAAAGAGTCGGGGTTGCTCACTGAAGCTTTCTTT.